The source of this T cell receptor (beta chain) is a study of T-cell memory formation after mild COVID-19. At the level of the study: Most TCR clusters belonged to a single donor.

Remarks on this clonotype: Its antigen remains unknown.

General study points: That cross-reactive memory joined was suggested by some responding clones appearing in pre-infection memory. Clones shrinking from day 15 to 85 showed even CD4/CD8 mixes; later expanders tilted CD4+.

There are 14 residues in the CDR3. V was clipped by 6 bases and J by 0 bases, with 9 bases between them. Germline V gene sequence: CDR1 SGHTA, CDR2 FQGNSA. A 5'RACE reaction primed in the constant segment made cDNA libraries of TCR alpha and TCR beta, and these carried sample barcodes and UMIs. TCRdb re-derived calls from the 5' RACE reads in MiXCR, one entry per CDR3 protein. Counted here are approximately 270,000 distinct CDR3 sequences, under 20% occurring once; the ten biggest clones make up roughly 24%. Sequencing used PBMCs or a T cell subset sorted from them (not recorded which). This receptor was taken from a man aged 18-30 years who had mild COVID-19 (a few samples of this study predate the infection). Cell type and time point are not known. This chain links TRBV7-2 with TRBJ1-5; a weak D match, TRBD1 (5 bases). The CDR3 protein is CASSRDRSNQPQHF. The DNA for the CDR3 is TGTGCCAGCAGTCGGGACCGTAGCAATCAGCCCCAGCATTTT.